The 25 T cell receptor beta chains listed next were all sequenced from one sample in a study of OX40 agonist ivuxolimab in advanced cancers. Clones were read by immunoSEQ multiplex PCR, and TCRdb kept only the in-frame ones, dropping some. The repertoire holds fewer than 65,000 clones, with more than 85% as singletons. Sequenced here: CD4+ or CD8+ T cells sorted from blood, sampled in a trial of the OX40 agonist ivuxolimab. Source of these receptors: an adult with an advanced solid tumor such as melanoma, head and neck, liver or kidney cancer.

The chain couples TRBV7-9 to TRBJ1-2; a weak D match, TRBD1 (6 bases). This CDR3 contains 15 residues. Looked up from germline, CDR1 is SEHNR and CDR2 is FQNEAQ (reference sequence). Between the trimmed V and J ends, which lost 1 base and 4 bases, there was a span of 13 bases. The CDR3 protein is CASSLVQEGGYGYTF. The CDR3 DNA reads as TGTGCCAGCAGCTTAGTGCAGGAAGGGGGCTATGGCTACACCTTC. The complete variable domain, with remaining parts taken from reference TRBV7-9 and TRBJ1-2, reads DTGVSQNPRHKITKRGQNVTFRCDPISEHNRLYWYRQTLGQGPEFLTYFQNEAQLEKSRLLSDRFSAERPKGSFSTLEIQRTEQGDSAMYLCASSLVQEGGYGYTFGSGTRLTVV.

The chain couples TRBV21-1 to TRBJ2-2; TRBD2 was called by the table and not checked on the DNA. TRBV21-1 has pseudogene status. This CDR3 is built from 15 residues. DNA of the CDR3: TGTGCCAGCTCTCAAGGGGGGGTCTGCACCGGGGAGCTGTTTTTT. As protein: CASSQGGVCTGELFF.

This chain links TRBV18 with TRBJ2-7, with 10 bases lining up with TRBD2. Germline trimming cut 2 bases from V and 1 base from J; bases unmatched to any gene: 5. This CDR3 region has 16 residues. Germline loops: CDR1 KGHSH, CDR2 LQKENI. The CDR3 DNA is TGTGCCAGCTCACCAGTGAGGACTAGCGGTTCCTACGAGCAGTACTTC. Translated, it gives CASSPVRTSGSYEQYF.

For the CDR3, the DNA is TGTGCCAGCAGTTTCGGGACAGGGTCTAGGGAGCAGTACTTC. This encodes CASSFGTGSREQYF. This chain links TRBV6-5 with TRBJ2-7; 9 bases align to TRBD1. The germline gives CDR1 MNHEY, CDR2 SVGAGI. The V segment lost 4 bases and the J segment 7 bases; nucleotides outside the gene matches: 8. CDR3 length: 14 amino acids.

CDR3 DNA sequence: TGTGCCAGCAGCTTTGGCTTTGGAGAGACCCAGTACTTC. This translates into CASSFGFGETQYF. The rearrangement joins TRBV11-3 to TRBJ2-5; D uncertain. The CDR3 has 13 residues. V lost 3 bases and J 4 bases, leaving 9 bases between the germline ends. Germline V gene data show CDR1 as SGHNT and CDR2 as YENEEA.

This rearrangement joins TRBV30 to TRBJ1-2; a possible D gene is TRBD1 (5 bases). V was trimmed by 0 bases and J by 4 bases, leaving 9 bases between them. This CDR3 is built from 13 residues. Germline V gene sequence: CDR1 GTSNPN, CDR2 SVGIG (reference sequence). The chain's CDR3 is CAWSVSGGYGYTF. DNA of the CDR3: TGTGCCTGGAGTGTAAGTGGGGGCTATGGCTACACCTTC.

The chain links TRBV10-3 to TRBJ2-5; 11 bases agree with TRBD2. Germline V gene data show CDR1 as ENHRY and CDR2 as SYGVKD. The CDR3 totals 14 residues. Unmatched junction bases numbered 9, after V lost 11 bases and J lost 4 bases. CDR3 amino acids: CASGPGTSGETQYF. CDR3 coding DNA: TGTGCCTCGGGCCCCGGGACTAGCGGAGAGACCCAGTACTTC.

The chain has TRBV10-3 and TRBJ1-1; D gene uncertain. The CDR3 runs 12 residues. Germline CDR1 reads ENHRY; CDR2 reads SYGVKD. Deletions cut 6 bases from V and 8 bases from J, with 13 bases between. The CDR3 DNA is TGTGCCATCAGCCCGAAAGGGATAGAAGCTTTCTTT. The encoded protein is CAISPKGIEAFF.

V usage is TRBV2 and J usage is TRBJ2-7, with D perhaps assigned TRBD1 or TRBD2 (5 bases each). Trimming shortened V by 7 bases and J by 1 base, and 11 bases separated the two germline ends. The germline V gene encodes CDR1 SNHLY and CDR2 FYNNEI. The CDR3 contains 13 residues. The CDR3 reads CASNGGGSYEQYF. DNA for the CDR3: TGTGCCAGCAACGGTGGGGGATCCTACGAGCAGTACTTC.

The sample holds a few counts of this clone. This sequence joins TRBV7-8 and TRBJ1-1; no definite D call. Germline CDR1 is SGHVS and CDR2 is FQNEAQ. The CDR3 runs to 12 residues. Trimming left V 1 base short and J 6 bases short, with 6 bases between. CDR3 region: CASSLEKSEAFF. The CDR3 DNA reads TGTGCCAGCAGCTTAGAGAAGTCTGAAGCTTTCTTT. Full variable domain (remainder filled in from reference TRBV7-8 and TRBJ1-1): GAGVSQSPRYKVAKRGQDVALRCDPISGHVSLFWYQQALGQGPEFLTYFQNEAQLDKSGLPSDRFFAERPEGSVSTLKIQRTQQEDSAVYLCASSLEKSEAFFGQGTRLTVV.

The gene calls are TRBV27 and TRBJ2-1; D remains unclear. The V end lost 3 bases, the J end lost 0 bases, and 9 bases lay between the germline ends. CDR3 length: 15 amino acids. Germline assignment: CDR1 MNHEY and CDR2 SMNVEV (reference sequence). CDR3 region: CASSLVYSSYNEQFF. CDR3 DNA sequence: TGTGCCAGCAGTTTGGTGTATAGCTCCTACAATGAGCAGTTCTTC.

In DNA form, the CDR3 reads TGTGCCAGCAGTGTACCCCTTGGGTCTGGAAACACCATATATTTT. Its protein is CASSVPLGSGNTIYF. The chain combines TRBV6-1 with TRBJ1-3, with D hard to call. V was clipped by 4 bases and J by 1 base, with 11 bases between them. The CDR3 is 15 residues long. Per germline, CDR1 MNHNS and CDR2 SASEGT.

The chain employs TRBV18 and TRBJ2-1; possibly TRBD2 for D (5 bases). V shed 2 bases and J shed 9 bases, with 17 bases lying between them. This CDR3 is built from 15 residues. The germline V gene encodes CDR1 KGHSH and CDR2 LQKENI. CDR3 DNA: TGTGCCAGCTCACCAAGAACCGTTGGACTTACTGAGCAGTTCTTC. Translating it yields CASSPRTVGLTEQFF.

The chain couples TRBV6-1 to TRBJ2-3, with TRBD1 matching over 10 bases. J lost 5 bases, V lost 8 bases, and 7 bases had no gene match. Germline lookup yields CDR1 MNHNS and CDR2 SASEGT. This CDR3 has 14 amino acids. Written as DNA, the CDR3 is TGTGCCAGCCTCGCCAGGACAGGGGGAGATACGCAGTATTTT. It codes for CASLARTGGDTQYF.

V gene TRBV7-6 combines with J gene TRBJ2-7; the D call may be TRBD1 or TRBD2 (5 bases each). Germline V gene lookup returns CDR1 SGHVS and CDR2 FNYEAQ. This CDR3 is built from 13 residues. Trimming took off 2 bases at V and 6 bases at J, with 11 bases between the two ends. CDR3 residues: CASSLTQDSEQYF. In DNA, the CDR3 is TGTGCCAGCAGCTTAACACAGGACTCCGAGCAGTACTTC. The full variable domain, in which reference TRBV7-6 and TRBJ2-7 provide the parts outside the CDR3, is GAGVSQSPRYKVTKRGQDVALRCDPISGHVSLYWYRQALGQGPEFLTYFNYEAQQDKSGLPNDRFSAERPEGSISTLTIQRTEQRDSAMYRCASSLTQDSEQYFGPGTRLTVT.

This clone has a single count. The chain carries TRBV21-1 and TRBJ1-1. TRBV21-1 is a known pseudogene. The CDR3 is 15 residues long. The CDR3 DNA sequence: TGTGCCAGCAGCCTTACGGGGGCAGGGGTAACTGAAGCTTTCTTT. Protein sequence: CASSLTGAGVTEAFF.

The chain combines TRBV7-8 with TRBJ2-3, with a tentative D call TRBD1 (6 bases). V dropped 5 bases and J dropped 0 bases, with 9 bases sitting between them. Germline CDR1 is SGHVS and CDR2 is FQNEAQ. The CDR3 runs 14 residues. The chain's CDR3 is CASSDGTSTDTQYF. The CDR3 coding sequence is TGTGCCAGCAGCGATGGGACAAGCACAGATACGCAGTATTTT.

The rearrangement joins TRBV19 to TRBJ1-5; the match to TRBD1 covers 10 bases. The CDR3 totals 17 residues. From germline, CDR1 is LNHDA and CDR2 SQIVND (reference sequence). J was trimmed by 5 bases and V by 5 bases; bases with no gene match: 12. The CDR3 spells CASSPRPDRGPYQPQHF. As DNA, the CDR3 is TGTGCCAGTAGTCCGAGGCCCGACAGGGGGCCTTATCAGCCCCAGCATTTT.

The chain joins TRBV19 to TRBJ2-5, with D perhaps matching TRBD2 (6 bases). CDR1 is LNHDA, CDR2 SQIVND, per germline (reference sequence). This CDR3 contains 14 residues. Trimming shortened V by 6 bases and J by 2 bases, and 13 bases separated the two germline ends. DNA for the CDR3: TGTGCCAGTAGCGGCTTCGGGGGACAAGAGACCCAGTACTTC. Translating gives CASSGFGGQETQYF. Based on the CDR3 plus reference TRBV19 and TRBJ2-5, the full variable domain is DGGITQSPKYLFRKEGQNVTLSCEQNLNHDAMYWYRQDPGQGLRLIYYSQIVNDFQKGDIAEGYSVSREKKESFPLTVTSAQKNPTAFYLCASSGFGGQETQYFGPGTRLLVL.

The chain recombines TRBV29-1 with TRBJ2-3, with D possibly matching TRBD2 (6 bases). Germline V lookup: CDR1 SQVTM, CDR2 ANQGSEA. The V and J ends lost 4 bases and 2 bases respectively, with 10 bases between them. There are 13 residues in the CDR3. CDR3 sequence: CSVVADSTDTQYF. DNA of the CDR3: TGCAGCGTTGTAGCGGATTCCACAGATACGCAGTATTTT.

The DNA of the CDR3 is TGTGCCAGCAGCTCGAAAAAACAGGGGGGGCGGGAGACCCAGTACTTC. This sequence encodes CASSSKKQGGRETQYF. The rearrangement links TRBV7-2 to TRBJ2-5, with D possibly TRBD1 on 8 matching bases. Germline V gene sequence: CDR1 SGHTA, CDR2 FQGNSA. Trimming pared 4 bases from V and 5 bases from J, leaving 20 bases between. The CDR3 has 16 residues.

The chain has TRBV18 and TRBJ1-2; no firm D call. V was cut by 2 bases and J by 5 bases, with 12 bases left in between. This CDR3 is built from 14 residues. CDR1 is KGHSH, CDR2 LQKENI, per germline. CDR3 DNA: TGTGCCAGCTCACCATCTGGCGACACGTATGGCTACACCTTC. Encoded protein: CASSPSGDTYGYTF.

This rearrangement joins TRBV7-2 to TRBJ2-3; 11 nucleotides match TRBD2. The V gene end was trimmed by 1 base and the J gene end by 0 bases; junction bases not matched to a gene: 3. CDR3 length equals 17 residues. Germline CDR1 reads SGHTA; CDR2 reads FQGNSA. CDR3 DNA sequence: TGTGCCAGCAGCTTAGTTGGGACTAGCGGTAGCACAGATACGCAGTATTTT. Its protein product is CASSLVGTSGSTDTQYF.

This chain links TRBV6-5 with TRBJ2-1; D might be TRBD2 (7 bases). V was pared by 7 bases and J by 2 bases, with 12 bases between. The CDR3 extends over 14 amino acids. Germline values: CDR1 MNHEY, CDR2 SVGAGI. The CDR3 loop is CASMGGPPYNEQFF. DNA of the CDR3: TGTGCCAGCATGGGGGGGCCCCCCTACAATGAGCAGTTCTTC.

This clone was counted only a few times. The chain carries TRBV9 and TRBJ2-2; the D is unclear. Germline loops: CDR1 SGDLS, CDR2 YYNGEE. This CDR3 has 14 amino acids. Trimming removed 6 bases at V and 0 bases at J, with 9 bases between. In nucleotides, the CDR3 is TGTGCCAGCACCGGGCGGACGAACACCGGGGAGCTGTTTTTT. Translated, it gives CASTGRTNTGELFF. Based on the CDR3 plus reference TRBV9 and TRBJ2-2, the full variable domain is DSGVTQTPKHLITATGQRVTLRCSPRSGDLSVYWYQQSLDQGLQFLIQYYNGEERAKGNILERFSAQQFPDLHSELNLSSLELGDSALYFCASTGRTNTGELFFGEGSRLTVL.